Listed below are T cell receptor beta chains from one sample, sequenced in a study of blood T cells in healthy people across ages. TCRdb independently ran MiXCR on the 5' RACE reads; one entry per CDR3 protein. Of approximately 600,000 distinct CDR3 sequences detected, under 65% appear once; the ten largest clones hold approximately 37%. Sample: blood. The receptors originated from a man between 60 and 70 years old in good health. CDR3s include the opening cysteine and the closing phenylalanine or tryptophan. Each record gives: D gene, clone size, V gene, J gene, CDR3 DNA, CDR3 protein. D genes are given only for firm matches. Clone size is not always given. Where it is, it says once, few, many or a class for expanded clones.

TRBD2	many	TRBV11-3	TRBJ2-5	TGTGCCAGCAGCCTGGGCACTAGCGTACCGAAACAAGAGACCCAGTACTTC	CASSLGTSVPKQETQYF
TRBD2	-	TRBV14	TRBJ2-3	TGTGCCAGCAGCTCGCGGCGGGGGGGCGCAGATACGCAGTATTTT	CASSSRRGGADTQYF
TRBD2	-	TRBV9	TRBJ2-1	TGTGCCAGCAGCCCCCGTGGCGGGAGCCACAATGAGCAGTTCTTC	CASSPRGGSHNEQFF
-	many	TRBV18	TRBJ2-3	TGTGCCAGCTCACCAAGCCCGAGGGGTACGCAGTATTTT	CASSPSPRGTQYF
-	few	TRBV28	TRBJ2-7	TGTGCCAGCAGTTTCACGAACGGGTTGCAGTACTTC	CASSFTNGLQYF
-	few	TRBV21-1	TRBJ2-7	TGTGCCAGCAGCAAAGCCGGGACGGTTCCCTCCTACGAGCAGTACTTC	CASSKAGTVPSYEQYF
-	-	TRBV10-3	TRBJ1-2	TGTGCCATCAGTGCGGGGGAAGCAGGAAAGGATAGCGACTATGGCTACACCTTC	CAISAGEAGKDSDYGYTF
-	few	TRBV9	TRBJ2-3	TGTGCCAGCAGCGTAGTTGGGGACCCTAGCACAGATACGCAGTATTTT	CASSVVGDPSTDTQYF
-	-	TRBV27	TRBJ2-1	TGTGCCAGCAGTATAGACAAGCAACCCGGGCGGGGTAGACCCTACAATGAGCAGTTCTTC	CASSIDKQPGRGRPYNEQFF
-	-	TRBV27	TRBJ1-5	TGTGCCAGCAGTTTAAGGGGAGAACAGGGAAACCAGCATTTT	CASSLRGEQGNQHF
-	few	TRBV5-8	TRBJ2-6	TGTGCCAGCCGCCCCGGGACCAACGTCCTGACTTTC	CASRPGTNVLTF
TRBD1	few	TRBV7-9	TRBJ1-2	TGTGCCAGCAGCGTACAGGGGGCGCAAGGGGGCTACACCTTC	CASSVQGAQGGYTF
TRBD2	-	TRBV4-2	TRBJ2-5	TGTGCCAGCAGCCAAGCAGCTAGCGGGGGGTTGGAGACCCAGTACTTC	CASSQAASGGLETQYF
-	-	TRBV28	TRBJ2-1	TGTGCCAGCAGTTTTGGGCACTCTATACCCAATGAGCAGTTCTTC	CASSFGHSIPNEQFF
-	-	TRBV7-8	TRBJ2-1	TGTGCCAGCAGCGCCTTATCCGGGGCCTCCTACAATGAGCAGTTCTTC	CASSALSGASYNEQFF
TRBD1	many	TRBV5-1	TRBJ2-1	TGCGCCAGCGGGGACAGCCTCTACAATGAGCAGTTCTTC	CASGDSLYNEQFF